The present T cell receptor (beta chain) was sequenced within a study of technical replicates of blood from a few donors. Germline CDR1 reads MNHEY; CDR2 reads SMNVEV (reference sequence). This CDR3 is built from 15 residues. The V and J ends lost 3 bases and 4 bases, in that order; junction bases with no gene match: 3. Sequencing was performed with immunoSEQ multiplex PCR; in TCRdb, only in-frame clones are kept and a portion is missing. This sample has 75,000 to 100,000 clones; approximately 96% occur once, and the top ten carry roughly 0.33%. This sequence originates from a human donor in good health. The J gene is TRBJ2-1, the V gene TRBV27; TRBD1 matches at 10 bases. Sequenced sample: T cells isolated from PBMCs. CDR3 protein: CASSFSGQGYNEQFF. CDR3 nucleotides: TGTGCCAGCAGTTTCTCGGGACAGGGGTACAATGAGCAGTTCTTC.